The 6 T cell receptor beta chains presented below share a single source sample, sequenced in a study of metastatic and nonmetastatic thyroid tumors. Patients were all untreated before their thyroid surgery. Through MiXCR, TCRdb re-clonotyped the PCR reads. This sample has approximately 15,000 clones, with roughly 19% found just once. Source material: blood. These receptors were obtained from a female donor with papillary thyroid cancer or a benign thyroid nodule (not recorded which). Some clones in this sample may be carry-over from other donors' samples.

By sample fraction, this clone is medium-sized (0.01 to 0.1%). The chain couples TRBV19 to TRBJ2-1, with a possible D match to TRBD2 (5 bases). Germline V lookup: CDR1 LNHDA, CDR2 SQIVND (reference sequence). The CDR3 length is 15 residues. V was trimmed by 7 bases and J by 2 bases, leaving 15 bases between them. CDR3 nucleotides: TGTGCCAGTAAAACCCCGGGATTTCCCTACAATGAGCAGTTCTTC. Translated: CASKTPGFPYNEQFF.

The CDR3 region is CASSIEPWTRTGNTIYF. For the CDR3, the DNA is TGTGCCAGTAGTATAGAACCTTGGACACGAACTGGAAACACCATATATTTT. The chain carries TRBV19 and TRBJ1-3; a possible D gene is TRBD1 (5 bases). V lost 0 bases and J 2 bases, leaving 14 bases between the germline ends. The CDR3 spans 17 residues. The germline V gene has CDR1 LNHDA and CDR2 SQIVND (reference sequence).

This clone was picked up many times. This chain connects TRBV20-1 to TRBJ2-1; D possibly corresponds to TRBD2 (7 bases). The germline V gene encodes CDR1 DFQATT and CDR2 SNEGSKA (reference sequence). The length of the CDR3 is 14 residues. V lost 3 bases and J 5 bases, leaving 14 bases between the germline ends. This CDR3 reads CSARPGGEHNEQFF. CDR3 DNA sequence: TGCAGTGCTAGGCCGGGGGGCGAGCACAATGAGCAGTTCTTC.

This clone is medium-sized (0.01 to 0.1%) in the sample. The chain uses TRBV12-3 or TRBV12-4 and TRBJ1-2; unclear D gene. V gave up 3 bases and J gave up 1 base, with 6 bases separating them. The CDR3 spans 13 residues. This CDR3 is CASSFTVNYGYTF. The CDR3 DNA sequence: TGTGCCAGCAGTTTCACGGTTAACTATGGCTACACCTTC.

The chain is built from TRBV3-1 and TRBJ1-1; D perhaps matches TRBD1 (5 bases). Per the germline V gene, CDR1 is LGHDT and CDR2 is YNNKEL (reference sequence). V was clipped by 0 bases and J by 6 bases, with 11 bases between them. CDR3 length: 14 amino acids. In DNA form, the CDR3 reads TGTGCCAGCAGCCAAGAGGCGGACAATCCTGAAGCTTTCTTT. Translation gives CASSQEADNPEAFF.

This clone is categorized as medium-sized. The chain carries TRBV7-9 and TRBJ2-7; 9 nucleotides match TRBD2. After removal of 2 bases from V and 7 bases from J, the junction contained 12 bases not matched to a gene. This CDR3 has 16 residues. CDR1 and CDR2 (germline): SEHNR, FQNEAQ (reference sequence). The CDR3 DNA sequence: TGTGCCAGCAGCTTAAACTCTGCGGGGGGGCTGACGGAGCAGTACTTC. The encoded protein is CASSLNSAGGLTEQYF.